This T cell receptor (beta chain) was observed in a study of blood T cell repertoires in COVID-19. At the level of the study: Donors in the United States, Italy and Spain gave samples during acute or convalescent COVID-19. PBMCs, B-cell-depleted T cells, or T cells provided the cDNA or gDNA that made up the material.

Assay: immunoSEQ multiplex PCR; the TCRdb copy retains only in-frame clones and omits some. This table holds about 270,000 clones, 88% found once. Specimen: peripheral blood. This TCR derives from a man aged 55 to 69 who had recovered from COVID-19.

CDR3 sequence: CASSVQRGNNEQFF. For the CDR3, the DNA is TGTGCCAGCAGTGTCCAGCGGGGAAACAATGAGCAGTTCTTC. The V gene is TRBV2, the J gene TRBJ2-1; TRBD2 aligns across 7 bases. V was clipped by 4 bases and J by 5 bases; unmatched bases: 5. From germline, CDR1 is SNHLY and CDR2 FYNNEI. This CDR3 has 14 amino acids. Based on the CDR3 plus reference TRBV2 and TRBJ2-1, the full variable domain is EPEVTQTPSHQVTQMGQEVILRCVPISNHLYFYWYRQILGQKVEFLVSFYNNEISEKSEIFDDQFSVERPDGSNFTLKIRSTKLEDSAMYFCASSVQRGNNEQFFGPGTRLTVL.